This T cell receptor beta chain comes out of a study of cytomegalovirus exposure and HLA in healthy donors. In the PCR, 60 Vbeta and 13 Jbeta primers were used. Method: immunoSEQ multiplex PCR; TCRdb's copy keeps in-frame clones and lacks some. The top ten hold around 15% of the sample, which has more than 110,000 clones, 73% seen once. Sequenced input: PBMCs. The TCR comes from a human donor in good health.

In DNA, the CDR3 is TGCGCCAGCGGGAGAAGAGGGGACAGGGCTCTCGAGCAGTACTTC. It specifies CASGRRGDRALEQYF. The V gene is TRBV10-2, the J gene TRBJ2-7, with 9 positions matching TRBD1. The germline V gene encodes CDR1 WSHSY and CDR2 SAAADI. V shed 8 bases, J shed 6 bases, and the junction held 14 bases outside the gene matches. The CDR3 is made up of 15 amino acids.